The following is a T cell receptor (beta chain) sequence with its context. Its antigen is not identified. Assay: immunoSEQ multiplex PCR; the TCRdb copy retains only in-frame clones and omits some. The sample lists 130,000 or so clones, 85% to 95% seen once, with less than 1% in the top ten. The junction had 3 bases not matched to a gene; V was cut back by 4 bases and J by 2 bases. The CDR3 length is 14 residues. CDR1 is KGHDR and CDR2 is SFDVKD in the germline V gene. This sample is drawn from a study of T cell responses to AZD1222 COVID-19 vaccine. Findings of the study overall: Donors in the cohort were predominantly white British and more often female, and clonal diversity was possibly underestimated. Unmutated variant regions reportedly attract nearly half of all spike-specific TCRs.

The chain carries TRBV24-1 and TRBJ2-5; 7 nucleotides match TRBD2. This specimen was peripheral blood, taken on day 0 of MenACWY control vaccination. The sequence was obtained from an adult in good health. CDR3 nucleotides: TGTGCCACCAGTGACGGACTAGTTCAAGAGACCCAGTACTTC. Translated, it gives CATSDGLVQETQYF.